These 27 T cell receptor beta chains came from one sample sequenced in a study of blood T cell repertoires in COVID-19. Using immunoSEQ multiplex PCR, the repertoire was profiled, and TCRdb retains in-frame clones only, with some absent. The sample has approximately 50,000 clones; over 75% are singletons. Sequencing was performed on peripheral blood. These receptors were obtained from a middle-aged man with acute or convalescent COVID-19.

The chain has TRBV4-2 and TRBJ1-2; 7 bases line up with TRBD1. The CDR3 length is 15 residues. Germline CDR1 and CDR2: LGHNA and YNFKEQ. V was pared by 0 bases and J by 5 bases, with 6 bases of the junction left unmatched. The DNA for the CDR3 is TGTGCCAGCAGCCAAGATCGCCCAGGGGGGTATGGCTACACCTTC. Amino acid sequence: CASSQDRPGGYGYTF.

This clone came up a few times. V and J are TRBV4-2 and TRBJ2-1; D might be TRBD2 (5 bases). The V gene's germline CDR1 is LGHNA and CDR2 YNFKEQ. The germline V and J ends were trimmed by 6 bases and 8 bases, with 23 bases remaining between them. This CDR3 contains 16 residues. The CDR3 here is CASSHPDSEGSDEQFF. CDR3 nucleotide sequence: TGTGCCAGCAGTCATCCGGACTCGGAAGGGAGCGATGAGCAGTTCTTC.

The chain employs TRBV27 and TRBJ2-7, with D tentatively TRBD1 (5 bases). This CDR3 comprises 13 residues. CDR1 is MNHEY, CDR2 SMNVEV, per germline (reference sequence). Trimming took off 4 bases at V and 3 bases at J, with 10 bases between the two ends. The CDR3 DNA is TGTGCCAGCAGTTACCGACAGCACTACGAGCAGTACTTC. Amino acids: CASSYRQHYEQYF.

This chain joins TRBV19 and TRBJ2-3; D is possibly TRBD2 (5 bases). This CDR3 has 15 amino acids. Germline V gives CDR1 LNHDA, CDR2 SQIVND (reference sequence). Trimming took 0 bases from V and 2 from J, leaving 9 bases between them. The CDR3 coding sequence is TGTGCCAGTAGTATAGAAGCGGTACCCACAGATACGCAGTATTTT. Translation: CASSIEAVPTDTQYF.

This rearrangement joins TRBV5-1 to TRBJ1-1, with TRBD1 matching over 7 bases. Germline V lookup: CDR1 SGHRS, CDR2 YFSETQ. J was trimmed by 10 bases and V by 4 bases; bases with no gene match: 13. The CDR3 sequence is 14 residues long. In DNA form, the CDR3 reads TGCGCCAGCAGCCTGGGACAGACACCGGGTCGAGCTTTCTTT. Protein sequence: CASSLGQTPGRAFF.

This clone is a singleton in its sample. The chain uses TRBV11-3 and TRBJ2-5; TRBD1 matches at 7 bases. The J segment lost 5 bases and the V segment lost 4 bases, leaving 7 bases of the junction unmatched. The CDR3 is 14 residues long. Germline loops: CDR1 SGHNT, CDR2 YENEEA. The CDR3 loop is CASSSTGVGETQYF. CDR3 sequence (DNA): TGTGCCAGCAGCTCAACAGGGGTGGGGGAGACCCAGTACTTC.

This chain links TRBV4-2 with TRBJ2-7, with D tentatively TRBD2 (6 bases). Trimming cost V 4 bases and J 0 bases, with 16 bases left between them. The CDR3 has 16 residues. The germline V gene encodes CDR1 LGHNA and CDR2 YNFKEQ. The CDR3 here is CASSRRETESSYEQYF. CDR3 nucleotide sequence: TGTGCCAGCAGCCGGAGGGAGACCGAGAGCTCCTACGAGCAGTACTTC.

The V gene is TRBV19, the J gene TRBJ1-2, with D uncertain. The V and J ends lost 3 bases and 3 bases respectively, with 11 bases between them. The CDR3 has 14 amino acids. Germline assignment: CDR1 LNHDA and CDR2 SQIVND (reference sequence). CDR3 amino acids: CASSMWAPHYGYTF. The CDR3 nucleotides are TGTGCCAGTAGTATGTGGGCACCACACTATGGCTACACCTTC.

V is TRBV12-3 or TRBV12-4 and J is TRBJ2-7, with 10 bases identical to TRBD2. CDR3 size: 13 residues. V was clipped by 6 bases and J by 7 bases; unmatched bases: 6. CDR3 nucleotide sequence: TGTGCCAGCAGACTAGCGGGAACGAGTGAGCAGTACTTC. This sequence encodes CASRLAGTSEQYF.

The V call is TRBV11-2, the J call TRBJ2-4; TRBD1 agrees at 9 bases. The CDR3 covers 17 residues. Germline V CDR1 and CDR2: SGHAT, FQNNGV. The V segment lost 6 bases and the J segment 3 bases; nucleotides outside the gene matches: 12. As DNA, the CDR3 is TGTGCCAGCAGTTTTACAGGGGGCGGGTTAGGCAAAAACATTCAGTACTTC. Its translation is CASSFTGGGLGKNIQYF.

The rearrangement joins TRBV19 to TRBJ2-2; D is perhaps TRBD2 (6 bases). This CDR3 spans 18 amino acids. Trimming removed 1 base from V and 0 bases from J, with 15 bases in between. CDR1 is LNHDA, CDR2 SQIVND, per germline (reference sequence). CDR3 nucleotide sequence: TGTGCCAGTAGTATAGCACTAGCTCCCCTATCGAACACCGGGGAGCTGTTTTTT. Translation: CASSIALAPLSNTGELFF.

V gene TRBV15 combines with J gene TRBJ2-1; 8 bases line up with TRBD2. The V gene end was trimmed by 1 base and the J gene end by 6 bases; junction bases not matched to a gene: 8. The CDR3 length is 16 residues. Germline-derived CDR1 and CDR2 are LNHNV and YYDKDF (reference sequence). The CDR3 DNA follows: TGTGCCACCAGCAGAGCCGGGACTAGGGACCCCAATGAGCAGTTCTTC. It translates to CATSRAGTRDPNEQFF.

This chain connects TRBV5-1 to TRBJ2-1; D is possibly TRBD2 (5 bases). Trimming cost V 4 bases and J 8 bases, with 25 bases left between them. Per germline, CDR1 SGHRS and CDR2 YFSETQ. CDR3 length equals 17 residues. CDR3 bases: TGCGCCAGCAGCCTGGGTGGCGGGTTGGGGTCCCCAGATGAGCAGTTCTTC. Translating gives CASSLGGGLGSPDEQFF.

The genes are TRBV6-6 and TRBJ1-1; TRBD1 aligns across 9 bases. The CDR3 is 14 amino acids. Losses at the gene ends were 2 bases for V and 5 bases for J; bases not matched to a gene: 3. Germline assignment: CDR1 MNHNY and CDR2 SVGAGI (reference sequence). The CDR3 DNA reads as TGTGCCAGCAGTTACCACAGGGGGCGAACTGAAGCTTTCTTT. Residues: CASSYHRGRTEAFF.

The chain combines TRBV12-3 or TRBV12-4 with TRBJ2-3, with D unresolved. There are 13 residues in the CDR3. With 5 bases removed from V and 6 bases from J, the gap between germline ends came to 12 bases. In nucleotides, the CDR3 is TGTGCCAGCAGTCTTAATTTCCCGGATACGCAGTATTTT. Its protein is CASSLNFPDTQYF.

This chain uses TRBV25-1 with TRBJ2-4; 8 nucleotides agree with TRBD1. This CDR3 region has 16 residues. Trimming at V came to 7 bases and at J to 3 bases, leaving 11 bases not matched to a gene. Germline values: CDR1 MGHDK, CDR2 SYGVNS. DNA for the CDR3: TGTGCCAGCACCGGGCCCCACAGGGGGGACAAAAACATTCAGTACTTC. Its protein is CASTGPHRGDKNIQYF.

The V call is TRBV5-6, the J call TRBJ2-7, with D possibly being TRBD1 or TRBD2 (5 bases each). Germline V gene data show CDR1 as SGHDT and CDR2 as YYEEEE. Deletions cut 4 bases from V and 2 bases from J, with 13 bases between. The CDR3 spans 14 residues. The CDR3 protein is CASSMGLAAYEQYF. The CDR3 DNA reads TGTGCCAGCAGCATGGGGCTAGCCGCCTACGAGCAGTACTTC.

This rearrangement joins TRBV25-1 to TRBJ2-3; D gene uncertain. This CDR3 has 18 amino acids. Trimming took off 2 bases at V and 0 bases at J, with 18 bases between the two ends. CDR1 and CDR2 from the germline V gene are MGHDK and SYGVNS. The CDR3 here is CASSENTAVEWSTDTQYF. DNA for the CDR3: TGTGCCAGCAGTGAAAACACCGCGGTGGAGTGGAGCACAGATACGCAGTATTTT.

This clone showed up just once. The chain couples TRBV2 to TRBJ1-2; the D gene is possibly TRBD1 (6 bases). This CDR3 is built from 13 residues. The germline gives CDR1 SNHLY, CDR2 FYNNEI. Trimming left V 5 bases short and J 6 bases short, with 13 bases between. CDR3 nucleotides: TGTGCCAGCAGTTTCTCAGGGGCGGATGGCTACACCTTC. Protein product: CASSFSGADGYTF.

The chain employs TRBV24-1 and TRBJ2-3; 7 bases line up with TRBD2. V trimming: 5 bases; J trimming: 5 bases; junction bases outside the gene matches: 9. The CDR3 is 15 amino acids. In germline, CDR1 is KGHDR, CDR2 SFDVKD. The CDR3 loop is CATSAAGTEVDTQYF. The CDR3 DNA reads TGTGCCACCAGTGCAGCGGGAACGGAGGTAGATACGCAGTATTTT.

The V call is TRBV19, the J call TRBJ2-7; perhaps TRBD1 as D (5 bases). CDR1 LNHDA and CDR2 SQIVND come from the germline V gene (reference sequence). There are 14 residues in the CDR3. Trimming stripped 6 bases from V and 0 bases from J, with 12 bases between. The CDR3 sequence is CASSRQPASYEQYF. The DNA for the CDR3 is TGTGCCAGTAGCAGACAGCCAGCCTCCTACGAGCAGTACTTC.

The CDR3 nucleotides read TGTGCCAGCAGCGCGGACAGGGGGTACGAGCAGTACTTC. It yields the protein CASSADRGYEQYF. This rearrangement joins TRBV9 to TRBJ2-7; the match to TRBD1 covers 10 bases. The germline gives CDR1 SGDLS, CDR2 YYNGEE. V shed 3 bases and J 4 bases; nucleotides not matched to a gene: 1. The CDR3 totals 13 residues.

This chain links TRBV7-8 with TRBJ1-1; 8 nucleotides match TRBD1. Trimming removed 4 bases from V and 1 base from J; junction bases left unmatched: 5. The CDR3 loop spans 15 amino acids. CDR1 and CDR2 from the germline V gene are SGHVS and FQNEAQ. DNA of the CDR3: TGTGCCAGCAGCTCCAGGGGGCGCGGGAACACTGAAGCTTTCTTT. Translation gives CASSSRGRGNTEAFF.

This clone was counted once. The chain is built from TRBV30 and TRBJ1-3; D gene unclear. The CDR3 has 14 amino acids. V lost 0 bases, J lost 2 bases, and 8 bases lay in between. Germline lookup yields CDR1 GTSNPN and CDR2 SVGIG (reference sequence). The CDR3 protein is CAWSVTGAGNTIYF. DNA of the CDR3: TGTGCCTGGAGTGTAACCGGGGCTGGAAACACCATATATTTT.

This chain uses TRBV6-5 with TRBJ2-7, with D maybe TRBD1 (6 bases). V was pared by 7 bases and J by 2 bases, with 15 bases between. From germline, CDR1 is MNHEY and CDR2 SVGAGI. The CDR3 totals 14 residues. CDR3 DNA: TGTGCCAGCACCTACCTACAGGGACCCTACGAGCAGTACTTC. Translating gives CASTYLQGPYEQYF.

This clone occurred once. The chain couples TRBV6-1 to TRBJ1-5; D unclear. CDR3 length equals 15 residues. The germline V gene encodes CDR1 MNHNS and CDR2 SASEGT. Between the trimmed V and J ends, which lost 0 bases and 1 base, there was a span of 7 bases. CDR3 bases: TGTGCCAGCAGTGAAGCGGAGGGCAGCAATCAGCCCCAGCATTTT. This gives the protein CASSEAEGSNQPQHF.

This clone was recorded only once. V is TRBV19 and J is TRBJ2-1, with a weak D call TRBD1 (5 bases). Germline-derived CDR1 and CDR2 are LNHDA and SQIVND (reference sequence). The V and J ends lost 4 bases and 4 bases respectively, with 14 bases between them. CDR3 size: 15 residues. The CDR3 DNA reads as TGTGCCAGTAGTAACTCAGAAGGGGCGTACAATGAGCAGTTCTTC. It translates to CASSNSEGAYNEQFF.